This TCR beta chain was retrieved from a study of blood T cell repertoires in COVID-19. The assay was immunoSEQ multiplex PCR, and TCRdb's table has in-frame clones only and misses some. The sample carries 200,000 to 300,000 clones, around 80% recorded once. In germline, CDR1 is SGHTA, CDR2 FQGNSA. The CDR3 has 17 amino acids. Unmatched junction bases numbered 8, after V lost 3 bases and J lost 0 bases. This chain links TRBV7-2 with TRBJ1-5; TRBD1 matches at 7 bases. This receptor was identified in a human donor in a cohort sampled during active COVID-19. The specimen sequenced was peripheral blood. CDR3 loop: CASSFLGTAYSNQPQHF. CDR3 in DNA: TGTGCCAGCAGCTTCTTGGGGACAGCGTATAGCAATCAGCCCCAGCATTTT.